These T cell receptor beta chains were read from a single sample in a study of blood T cell repertoires in COVID-19. The protocol was immunoSEQ multiplex PCR, while the TCRdb copy is restricted to in-frame clones and leaves out a portion. Of under 200,000 clones listed, around nine tenths are singletons. Input material: peripheral blood. Receptor source: a man younger than 35 with active or convalescent COVID-19. Both conserved end residues are trimmed from each CDR3.

ATSREVGLGTSYEQY | TRBJ2-7 | TRBV15
ASSPGTRTNTGELF | TRBJ2-2 | TRBV5-1
ASSPGQSYNIYGYT | TRBJ1-2 | TRBV18
ATRKGEVNTEAF | TRBJ1-1 | TRBV24-1
SVEIPRAGGYEQY | TRBJ2-7 | TRBV29-1
ASARLEGDGELF | TRBJ2-2 | TRBV2
ASSPGGTGDQPQH | TRBJ1-5 | TRBV21-1
ASSLLLAGGPDTQY | TRBJ2-3 | TRBV27
AISGTLYQETQY | TRBJ2-5 | TRBV10-3
ASSQNSYGYT | TRBJ1-2 | TRBV14